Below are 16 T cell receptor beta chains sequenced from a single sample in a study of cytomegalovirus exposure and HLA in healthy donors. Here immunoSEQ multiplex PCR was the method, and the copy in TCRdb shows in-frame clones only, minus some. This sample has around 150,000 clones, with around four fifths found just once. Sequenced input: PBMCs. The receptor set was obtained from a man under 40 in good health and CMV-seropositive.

CDR3 coding DNA: TGTGCCAGCAGTGCCCGGGACAGGGTCTACGAGCAGTACTTC. This encodes CASSARDRVYEQYF. The chain couples TRBV6-1 to TRBJ2-7, with TRBD1 matching 9 bases. The trim removed 4 bases at V and 3 bases at J, leaving 4 bases unmatched. Germline CDR1 and CDR2: MNHNS and SASEGT. CDR3 length equals 14 residues.

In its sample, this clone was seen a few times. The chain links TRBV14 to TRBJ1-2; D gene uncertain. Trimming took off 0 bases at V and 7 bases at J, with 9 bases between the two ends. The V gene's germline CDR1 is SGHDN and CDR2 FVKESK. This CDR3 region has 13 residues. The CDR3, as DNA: TGTGCCAGCAGCCAAGATTTTCGGGGTGGCTACACCTTC. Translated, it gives CASSQDFRGGYTF.

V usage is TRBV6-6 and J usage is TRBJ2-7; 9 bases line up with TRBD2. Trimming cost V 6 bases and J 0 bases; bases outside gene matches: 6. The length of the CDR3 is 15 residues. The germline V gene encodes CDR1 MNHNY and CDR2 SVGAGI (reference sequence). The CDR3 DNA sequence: TGTGCCAGCAGCAAGACTAGCGGACTCTCCTACGAGCAGTACTTC. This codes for CASSKTSGLSYEQYF.

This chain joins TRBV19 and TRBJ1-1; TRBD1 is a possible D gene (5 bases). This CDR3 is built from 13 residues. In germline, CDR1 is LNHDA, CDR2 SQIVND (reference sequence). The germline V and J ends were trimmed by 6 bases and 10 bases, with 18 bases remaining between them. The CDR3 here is CASSEASGVVAFF. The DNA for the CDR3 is TGTGCCAGTAGCGAAGCATCGGGGGTGGTAGCTTTCTTT.

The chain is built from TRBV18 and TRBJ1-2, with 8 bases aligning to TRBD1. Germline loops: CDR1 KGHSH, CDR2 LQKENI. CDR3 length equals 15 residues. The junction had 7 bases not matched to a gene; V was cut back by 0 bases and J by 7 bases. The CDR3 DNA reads TGTGCCAGCTCACCACCTACTGGCAGGGGGCTTGGCTACACCTTC. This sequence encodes CASSPPTGRGLGYTF. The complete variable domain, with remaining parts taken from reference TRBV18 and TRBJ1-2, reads NAGVMQNPRHLVRRRGQEARLRCSPMKGHSHVYWYRQLPEEGLKFMVYLQKENIIDESGMPKERFSAEFPKEGPSILRIQQVVRGDSAAYFCASSPPTGRGLGYTFGSGTRLTVV.

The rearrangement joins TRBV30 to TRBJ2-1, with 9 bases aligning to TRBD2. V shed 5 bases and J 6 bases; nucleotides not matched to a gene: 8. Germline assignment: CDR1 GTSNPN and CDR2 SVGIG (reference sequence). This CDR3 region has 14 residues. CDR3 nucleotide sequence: TGTGCCTGGGATGGACTAGCGAGGGCCAATGAGCAGTTCTTC. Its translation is CAWDGLARANEQFF.

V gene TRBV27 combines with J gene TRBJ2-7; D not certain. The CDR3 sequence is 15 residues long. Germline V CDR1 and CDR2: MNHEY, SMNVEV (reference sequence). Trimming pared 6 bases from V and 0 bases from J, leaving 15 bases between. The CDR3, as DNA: TGTGCCAGCAGCCCGTGGGCCGCTGGCTCCTACGAGCAGTACTTC. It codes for CASSPWAAGSYEQYF.

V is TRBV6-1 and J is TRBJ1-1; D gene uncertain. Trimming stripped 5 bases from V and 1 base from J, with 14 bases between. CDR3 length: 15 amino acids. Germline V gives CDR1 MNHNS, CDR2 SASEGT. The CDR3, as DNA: TGTGCCAGCAGTCCCGCAGGACTGGGGAACACTGAAGCTTTCTTT. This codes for CASSPAGLGNTEAFF.

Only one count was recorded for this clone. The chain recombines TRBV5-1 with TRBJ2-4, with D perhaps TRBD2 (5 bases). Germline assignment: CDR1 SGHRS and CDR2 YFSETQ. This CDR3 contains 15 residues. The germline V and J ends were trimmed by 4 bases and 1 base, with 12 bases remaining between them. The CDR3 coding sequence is TGCGCCAGCAGCGACGGCTCGGGGGCCAAAAACATTCAGTACTTC. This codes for CASSDGSGAKNIQYF.

As DNA, the CDR3 is TGTGCCAGCAGTTACGGACAGGGAGGCTCCGGGGAGCTGTTTTTT. Protein: CASSYGQGGSGELFF. This chain joins TRBV6-5 and TRBJ2-2; 8 nucleotides align to TRBD1. There are 15 residues in the CDR3. Germline V gene lookup returns CDR1 MNHEY and CDR2 SVGAGI. The V segment lost 2 bases and the J segment 6 bases; nucleotides outside the gene matches: 5.

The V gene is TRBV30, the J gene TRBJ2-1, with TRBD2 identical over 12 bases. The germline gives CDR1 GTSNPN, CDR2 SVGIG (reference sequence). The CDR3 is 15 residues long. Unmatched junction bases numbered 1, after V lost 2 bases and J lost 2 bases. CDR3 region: CAWSRLAGAYNEQFF. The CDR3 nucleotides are TGTGCCTGGAGTAGACTAGCGGGGGCCTACAATGAGCAGTTCTTC.

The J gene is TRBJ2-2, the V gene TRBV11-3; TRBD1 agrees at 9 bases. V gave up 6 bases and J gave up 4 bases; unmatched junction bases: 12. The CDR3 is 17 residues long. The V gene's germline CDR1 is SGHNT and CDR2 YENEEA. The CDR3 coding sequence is TGTGCCAGCAGAAGTGCGTCGGGGACAGGGACCACCGGGGAGCTGTTTTTT. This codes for CASRSASGTGTTGELFF.

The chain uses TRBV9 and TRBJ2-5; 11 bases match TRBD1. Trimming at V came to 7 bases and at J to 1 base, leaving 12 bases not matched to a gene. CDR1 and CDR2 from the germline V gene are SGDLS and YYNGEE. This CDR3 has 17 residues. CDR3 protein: CASATSGTGGLQETQYF. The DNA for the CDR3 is TGTGCCAGCGCTACCTCAGGGACAGGGGGACTCCAAGAGACCCAGTACTTC. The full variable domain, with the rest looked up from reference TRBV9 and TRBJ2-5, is DSGVTQTPKHLITATGQRVTLRCSPRSGDLSVYWYQQSLDQGLQFLIQYYNGEERAKGNILERFSAQQFPDLHSELNLSSLELGDSALYFCASATSGTGGLQETQYFGPGTRLLVL.

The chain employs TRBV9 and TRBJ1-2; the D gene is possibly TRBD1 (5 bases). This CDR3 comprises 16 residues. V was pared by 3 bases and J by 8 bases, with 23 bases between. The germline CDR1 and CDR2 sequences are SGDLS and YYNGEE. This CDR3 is CASSATGSRATEGYTF. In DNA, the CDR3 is TGTGCCAGCAGCGCCACAGGTAGTAGGGCTACGGAGGGCTACACCTTC.

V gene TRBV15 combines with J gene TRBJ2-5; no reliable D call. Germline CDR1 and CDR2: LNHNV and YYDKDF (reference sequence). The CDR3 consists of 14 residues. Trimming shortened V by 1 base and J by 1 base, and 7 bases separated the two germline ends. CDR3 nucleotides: TGTGCCACCAGCAGAGGGCAGGTCCAAGAGACCCAGTACTTC. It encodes CATSRGQVQETQYF.

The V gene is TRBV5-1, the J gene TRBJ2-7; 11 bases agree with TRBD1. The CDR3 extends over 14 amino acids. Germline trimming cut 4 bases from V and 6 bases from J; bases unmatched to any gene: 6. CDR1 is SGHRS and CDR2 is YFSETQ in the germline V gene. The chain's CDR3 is CASSRDRGGIEQYF. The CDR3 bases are TGCGCCAGCAGCAGGGACAGGGGGGGTATCGAGCAGTACTTC.